A single sample gave rise to the 24 T cell receptor beta chains below, sequenced in a study of blood T cells in healthy people across ages. Primed by a sample-barcoded 5' primer and a J-beta primer mix, a second PCR proceeded for roughly 6 to 12 cycles. TCRdb analysed the 5' RACE reads with MiXCR anew, one entry per CDR3 protein. Of 650,000 to 700,000 distinct CDR3 sequences in the sample, about 50% were seen once. Sequenced: blood. These receptors were obtained from a woman over 75 in good health.

The rearrangement links TRBV5-6 to TRBJ2-4; 7 nucleotides match TRBD1. Germline assignment: CDR1 SGHDT and CDR2 YYEEEE. Trimming cost V 0 bases and J 13 bases; bases outside gene matches: 4. The CDR3 is 12 residues long. DNA of the CDR3: TGTGCCAGCAGCTTGGCAGGGGACAGACAGTACTTC. Protein product: CASSLAGDRQYF.

This clonotype was seen many times. The CDR3 region has the DNA TGTGCCAGTAGTGGTGGGATTCCCTACGAGCAGTACTTC. Amino acids: CASSGGIPYEQYF. The gene calls are TRBV19 and TRBJ2-7; no clear D. Trimming took off 5 bases at V and 2 bases at J, with 10 bases between the two ends. This CDR3 has 13 residues. Germline loops: CDR1 LNHDA, CDR2 SQIVND (reference sequence).

Many counts were recorded for this clonotype. The chain has TRBV18 and TRBJ2-7; D gene ambiguous. This CDR3 comprises 12 residues. V was clipped by 1 base and J by 4 bases, with 5 bases between them. CDR1 and CDR2 from the germline V gene are KGHSH and LQKENI. The CDR3 spells CASSPLRYEQYF. CDR3 nucleotides: TGTGCCAGCTCACCACTACGATACGAGCAGTACTTC.

V gene TRBV20-1 combines with J gene TRBJ2-7, with TRBD2 matching over 8 bases. V lost 5 bases to trimming and J lost 3 bases; unmatched junction nucleotides: 9. The CDR3 consists of 14 residues. From germline, CDR1 is DFQATT and CDR2 SNEGSKA (reference sequence). The CDR3 region has the DNA TGCAGTGCTGACCTAGCGGGTGTCAGCTACGAGCAGTACTTC. It yields the protein CSADLAGVSYEQYF.

The chain links TRBV7-2 to TRBJ2-3; no firm D call. This CDR3 spans 14 amino acids. CDR1 and CDR2 from the germline V gene are SGHTA and FQGNSA. The germline V and J ends were trimmed by 3 bases and 4 bases, with 11 bases remaining between them. The CDR3 region has the DNA TGTGCCAGCAGCTTCGCGCTAGTCTCAGATACGCAGTATTTT. It is translated as CASSFALVSDTQYF.

Here the CDR3 DNA reads TGTGCCAGCGGCCAACTAGCGGGGGAGTCAGATACGCAGTATTTT. It encodes CASGQLAGESDTQYF. The V call is TRBV25-1, the J call TRBJ2-3; 11 positions agree with TRBD2. The CDR3 is made up of 15 amino acids. Germline lookup yields CDR1 MGHDK and CDR2 SYGVNS. V dropped 8 bases and J dropped 4; count of bases not matched to a gene: 8.

The chain employs TRBV20-1 and TRBJ2-3, with 8 bases aligning to TRBD1. V lost 3 bases, J lost 3 bases, and 5 bases stayed unmatched. CDR1 and CDR2 (germline): DFQATT, SNEGSKA (reference sequence). This CDR3 has 14 residues. The CDR3 loop is CSARSRGQTDTQYF. The CDR3 DNA reads TGCAGTGCTAGGTCCAGGGGGCAAACAGATACGCAGTATTTT.

V gene TRBV12-3 or TRBV12-4 combines with J gene TRBJ2-2, with TRBD2 as a possible D gene (5 bases). The CDR3 consists of 13 residues. Trimming left V 6 bases short and J 2 bases short, with 7 bases between. As DNA, the CDR3 is TGTGCCAGCAGGGAGGTTAACACCGGGGAGCTGTTTTTT. It translates to CASREVNTGELFF.

This clonotype was observed a single time. The chain is built from TRBV29-1 and TRBJ1-1, with D perhaps matching TRBD1 (5 bases). Germline V gives CDR1 SQVTM, CDR2 ANQGSEA. The germline V and J ends were trimmed by 6 bases and 0 bases, with 8 bases remaining between them. The CDR3 has 12 residues. The CDR3 spells CSVWDLNTEAFF. CDR3 sequence (DNA): TGCAGCGTGTGGGACCTGAACACTGAAGCTTTCTTT. The complete variable domain, with remaining parts taken from reference TRBV29-1 and TRBJ1-1, reads SAVISQKPSRDICQRGTSLTIQCQVDSQVTMMFWYRQQPGQSLTLIATANQGSEATYESGFVIDKFPISRPNLTFSTLTVSNMSPEDSSIYLCSVWDLNTEAFFGQGTRLTVV.

This clonotype was picked up many times. The chain has TRBV2 and TRBJ2-3; 10 bases agree with TRBD2. CDR1 is SNHLY, CDR2 FYNNEI, per germline. V shed 10 bases, J shed 2 bases, and the junction held 6 bases outside the gene matches. The CDR3 is 14 residues long. This chain's CDR3 is CAISGGTSTDTQYF. The CDR3 bases are TGTGCCATTAGCGGGGGGACTTCCACAGATACGCAGTATTTT.

This chain joins TRBV27 and TRBJ2-6, with D maybe TRBD2 (6 bases). Between the trimmed V and J ends, which lost 6 bases and 1 base, there was a span of 13 bases. This CDR3 has 16 residues. Germline CDR1 and CDR2: MNHEY and SMNVEV (reference sequence). CDR3 DNA: TGTGCCAGCAGCCCTACGGCGGGATCTGGGGCCAACGTCCTGACTTTC. Translated, it gives CASSPTAGSGANVLTF.

The CDR3 region is CASSEYWGGGDTEAFF. The CDR3 bases are TGTGCCAGCAGTGAATATTGGGGGGGCGGCGACACTGAAGCTTTCTTT. V usage is TRBV25-1 and J usage is TRBJ1-1; D perhaps matches TRBD1 (6 bases). This CDR3 has 16 residues. Trimming pared 0 bases from V and 3 bases from J, leaving 14 bases between. Germline V gene sequence: CDR1 MGHDK, CDR2 SYGVNS. Using reference TRBV25-1 and TRBJ1-1 for the parts outside the CDR3, the full variable domain is EADIYQTPRYLVIGTGKKITLECSQTMGHDKMYWYQQDPGMELHLIHYSYGVNSTEKGDLSSESTVSRIRTEHFPLTLESARPSHTSQYLCASSEYWGGGDTEAFFGQGTRLTVV.

This clonotype was counted a few times. The chain is built from TRBV5-1 and TRBJ2-7; the match to TRBD2 covers 12 bases. The end of the DNA is better explained by TRBJ2-5, so the J call may be wrong. The CDR3 covers 16 residues. From germline, CDR1 is SGHRS and CDR2 YFSETQ. The CDR3 loop is CASSLVLAGGSRTQYF. DNA of the CDR3: TGCGCCAGCAGCTTGGTACTAGCGGGAGGCTCAAGGACCCAGTACTTC.

This clonotype was counted at least ten times. The J gene is TRBJ2-1, the V gene TRBV28, with TRBD1 matching 10 bases. CDR1 MDHEN and CDR2 SYDVKM come from the germline V gene. Losses at the gene ends were 5 bases for V and 3 bases for J; bases not matched to a gene: 4. This CDR3 has 15 amino acids. The CDR3 region is CASSPGTGDYNEQFF. The DNA for the CDR3 is TGTGCCAGCAGTCCCGGGACAGGGGACTACAATGAGCAGTTCTTC.

This clonotype was picked up many times. The chain links TRBV18 to TRBJ2-4, with D hard to call. Germline CDR1 reads KGHSH; CDR2 reads LQKENI. V lost 6 bases and J lost 7, with 10 bases in between. CDR3 length equals 12 residues. The CDR3 spells CASSPPGNIQYF. Here the CDR3 DNA reads TGTGCCAGCTCCCCGCCTGGCAACATTCAGTACTTC.

Only one count was recorded for this clonotype. V is TRBV15 and J is TRBJ2-5, with a possible D match to TRBD2 (6 bases). Germline CDR1 is LNHNV and CDR2 is YYDKDF (reference sequence). V lost 2 bases, J lost 1 base, and 11 bases lay in between. This CDR3 region has 15 residues. The CDR3 DNA is TGTGCCACCAGCAGACCTCCGGGACTCCAAGAGACCCAGTACTTC. Translation: CATSRPPGLQETQYF.

This clonotype was found once. This may be a read error, as it is one base from a much larger clone. This chain uses TRBV10-3 with TRBJ2-6; the D gene is possibly TRBD1 (6 bases). Germline assignment: CDR1 ENHRY and CDR2 SYGVKD. This CDR3 spans 19 amino acids. Trimming stripped 5 bases from V and 2 bases from J, with 22 bases between. The CDR3 region has the DNA TGTGCCATCAGTACAAATGGACAGCCTCACACTGCTGGGGCCAACGTCCTGACTTTC. It codes for CAISTNGQPHTAGANVLTF.

The sample holds one count of this clonotype. The CDR3 DNA is TGCAGCGTTGAAGGGCTTCCCACAGATACGCAGTATTTT. Residues: CSVEGLPTDTQYF. This chain links TRBV29-1 with TRBJ2-3; D gene unclear. This CDR3 region has 13 residues. With 1 base removed from V and 2 bases from J, the gap between germline ends came to 7 bases. CDR1 is SQVTM, CDR2 ANQGSEA, per germline.

The rearrangement uses TRBV7-6 and TRBJ2-1; TRBD2 matches 14 bases. Germline V gene lookup returns CDR1 SGHVS and CDR2 FNYEAQ. V gave up 4 bases and J gave up 9 bases; unmatched junction bases: 11. This CDR3 spans 17 amino acids. The CDR3: CASSSYGLAGGRSEQFF. CDR3 DNA: TGTGCCAGCAGCTCATATGGACTAGCGGGAGGTAGATCTGAGCAGTTCTTC.

A word on this clonotype: This may be a read error: a much more frequent sequence differs by one nucleotide. The rearrangement links TRBV6-5 to TRBJ2-5; 7 nucleotides line up with TRBD1. Germline values: CDR1 MNHEY, CDR2 SVGAGI. The CDR3 covers 17 residues. V shed 0 bases, J shed 11 bases, and the junction held 18 bases outside the gene matches. The CDR3 sequence is CASSYSHRDRAYNEQYF. The CDR3 region has the DNA TGTGCCAGCAGTTACTCGCACCGCGACAGGGCGTACAATGAGCAGTACTTC.

About this clonotype itself: Given the absence of the conserved phenylalanine or tryptophan at the CDR3 end, a read error is likely. The chain combines TRBV2 with TRBJ2-1; D remains unclear. This CDR3 comprises 14 residues. CDR1 is SNHLY, CDR2 FYNNEI, per germline. V lost 5 bases, J lost 3 bases, and 11 bases lay in between. The CDR3 bases are TGTGCCAGCAGTTGGCAGAGGATCTACAATGAGCAGTTCTTA. The encoded protein is CASSWQRIYNEQFL.

Only a few counts were recorded for this clonotype. The rearrangement links TRBV5-1 to TRBJ1-3; D perhaps matches TRBD1 (5 bases). CDR3 length equals 15 residues. Germline lookup yields CDR1 SGHRS and CDR2 YFSETQ. The V end was cut by 3 bases, the J end by 1 base, with 11 bases between. As DNA, the CDR3 is TGCGCCAGCAGCTATGCGGGGCTATCTGGAAACACCATATATTTT. Translation gives CASSYAGLSGNTIYF.

The genes are TRBV3-1 and TRBJ2-2; a weak D match, TRBD2 (6 bases). The CDR3 extends over 14 amino acids. CDR1 and CDR2 from the germline V gene are LGHDT and YNNKEL (reference sequence). V lost 3 bases, J lost 6 bases, and 11 bases lay in between. For the CDR3, the DNA is TGTGCCAGCAGCCAGGGCACGGGAGCCGGGGAGCTGTTTTTT. It translates to CASSQGTGAGELFF.

This chain connects TRBV28 to TRBJ2-1; D not resolved. V dropped 3 bases and J dropped 9 bases, with 15 bases sitting between them. The CDR3 spans 14 residues. The V gene's germline CDR1 is MDHEN and CDR2 SYDVKM. CDR3 DNA sequence: TGTGCCAGCAGTTTCCTCCCAGGCGGTCGTGAGCAGTTCTTC. Translation: CASSFLPGGREQFF.